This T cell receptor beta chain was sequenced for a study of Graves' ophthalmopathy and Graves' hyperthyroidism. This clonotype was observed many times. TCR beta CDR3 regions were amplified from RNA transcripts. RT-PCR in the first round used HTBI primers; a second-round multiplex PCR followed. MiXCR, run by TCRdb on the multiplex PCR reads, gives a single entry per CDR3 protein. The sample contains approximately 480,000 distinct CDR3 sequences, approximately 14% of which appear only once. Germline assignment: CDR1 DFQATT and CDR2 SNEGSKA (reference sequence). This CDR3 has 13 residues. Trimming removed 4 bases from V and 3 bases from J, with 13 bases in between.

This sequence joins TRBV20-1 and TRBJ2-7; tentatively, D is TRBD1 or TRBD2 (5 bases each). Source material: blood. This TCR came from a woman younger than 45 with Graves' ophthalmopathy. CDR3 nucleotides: TGCAGTGCTATAGGGGACCGGGTCTACGAGCAGTACTTC. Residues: CSAIGDRVYEQYF.